This TCR beta chain was recorded in a study of shared clonotypes between healthy human individuals. As for the study in general: With ages of 18 to 49, the donors were a couple of women and three men. Notes on the study in general: Estimated clonotype richness was generally higher in naive than memory subsets.

The table came from immunoSEQ multiplex PCR; TCRdb's copy has only in-frame clones and leaves some out. This table has 2 million to 2.5 million clones, less than 95% appearing once. The CDR3 contains 14 residues. Germline CDR1 SGHRS, CDR2 YFSETQ. In regard to this clone: The antigen remains unidentified. One end of the junction fails to match germline, which may point to a read error.

The clonotype comes from a man between 18 and 29 years old in good health. Some clones in this sample may be carry-over from other donors' samples. The sequencing sample was made of naive CD4+ T cells from PBMCs. Documented subset: CD45RA+ positively selected. The genes are TRBV5-1 and TRBJ1-5; tentative D call: TRBD1 (6 bases). The CDR3 sequence is CASSLTGTNQSQHF. The CDR3 nucleotides read TGCGCCAGCAGCCTTACAGGGACGAATCAGTCCCAGCATTTT. Using reference TRBV5-1 and TRBJ1-5 for the parts outside the CDR3, the full variable domain is KAGVTQTPRYLIKTRGQQVTLSCSPISGHRSVSWYQQTPGQGLQFLFEYFSETQRNKGNFPGRFSGRQFSNSRSEMNVSTLELGDSALYLCASSLTGTNQSQHFGDGTRLSIL.